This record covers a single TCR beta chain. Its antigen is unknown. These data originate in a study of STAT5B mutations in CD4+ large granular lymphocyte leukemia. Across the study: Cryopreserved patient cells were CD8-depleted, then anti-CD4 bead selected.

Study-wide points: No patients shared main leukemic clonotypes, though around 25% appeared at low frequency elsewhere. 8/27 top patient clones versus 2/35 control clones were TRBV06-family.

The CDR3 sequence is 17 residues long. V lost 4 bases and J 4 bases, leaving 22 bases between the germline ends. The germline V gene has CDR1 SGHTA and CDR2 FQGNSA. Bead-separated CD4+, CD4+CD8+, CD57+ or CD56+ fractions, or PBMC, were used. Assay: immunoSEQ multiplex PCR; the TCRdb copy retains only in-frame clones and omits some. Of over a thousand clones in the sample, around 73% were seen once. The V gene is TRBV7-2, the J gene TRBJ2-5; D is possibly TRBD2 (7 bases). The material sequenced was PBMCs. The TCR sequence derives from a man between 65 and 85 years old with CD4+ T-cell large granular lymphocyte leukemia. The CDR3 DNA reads TGTGCCAGCAGCTCTTTTCCGCGGGGGCCAAGCGGAGAGACCCAGTACTTC. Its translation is CASSSFPRGPSGETQYF.